This T cell receptor (beta chain) was identified during a study of blood T cell repertoires in COVID-19. Study information: COVID-19 samples collected from the United States, Italy and Spain covered acute and convalescent phases. In each case, the material was cDNA or gDNA derived from T cells, B-cell-depleted T cells, or PBMCs.

Germline CDR1 SGHTA, CDR2 FQGTGA. V lost 4 bases to trimming and J lost 5 bases, with 18 bases between them. The CDR3 extends over 16 amino acids. In the authors' methods: Counts of nucleated cells, estimated from reference gene primer amplification, were obtained. TCRdb keeps only in-frame clones here, not all; method: immunoSEQ multiplex PCR. V and J calls and clone size are copied from that table; D and trimming were computed from the DNA. Of over 130,000 clones listed, about nine tenths are singletons. The chain joins TRBV7-3 to TRBJ2-1, with D possibly TRBD1 on 5 matching bases. The TCR was taken from a human donor in a cohort sampled during active COVID-19. What was sequenced was peripheral blood. For the CDR3, the DNA is TGTGCCAGCAGCTCGCGAAGGTCAGGGATCGACAATGAGCAGTTCTTC. The encoded protein is CASSSRRSGIDNEQFF.